One sample yielded the 23 T cell receptor beta chains listed below, sequenced in a study of T cells of healthy individuals. In TCRdb, the 5' RACE reads were re-called with MiXCR into one record per CDR3 protein. The table includes about 53,000 distinct CDR3 sequences, around 15% detected once. These receptor sequences come from a human donor in good health.

This clonotype was counted a few times. The chain links TRBV5-1 to TRBJ2-3, with no clear D. This CDR3 spans 15 amino acids. Germline V lookup: CDR1 SGHRS, CDR2 YFSETQ. V lost 0 bases, J lost 3 bases, and 11 bases lay in between. The DNA of the CDR3 is TGCGCCAGCAGCTTGGTCTACCGCCGAACAGATACGCAGTATTTT. Translating it yields CASSLVYRRTDTQYF.

Details on this clonotype: This may stem from a read error, because a much larger clone lies one nucleotide away. In this CDR3 the conserved last residue, phenylalanine or tryptophan, is missing, so a read error is likely. The chain employs TRBV5-5 and TRBJ1-3; D perhaps matches TRBD1 (5 bases). The V and J ends lost 4 bases and 4 bases respectively, with 15 bases between them. Germline lookup yields CDR1 SGHKS and CDR2 YYEKEE (reference sequence). The CDR3 consists of 15 residues. The chain's CDR3 is CASSTLPGDGNTIYY. The CDR3 DNA is TGTGCCAGCAGCACCCTCCCGGGGGACGGAAACACCATATATTAT.

The chain combines TRBV5-6 with TRBJ1-4; the match to TRBD1 covers 12 bases. The ends lost 1 base at V and 8 bases at J; junction bases unmatched: 9. The germline V gene encodes CDR1 SGHDT and CDR2 YYEEEE. The length of the CDR3 is 17 residues. The DNA of the CDR3 is TGTGCCAGCAGCTTGAGCGGGACAGGGGGCTTCGGGGAAAAACTGTTTTTT. It translates to CASSLSGTGGFGEKLFF.

The CDR3 here is CASSLRGLGEQYF. Written as DNA, the CDR3 is TGTGCCAGCAGCTTGCGGGGGCTCGGCGAGCAGTACTTC. The chain carries TRBV12-3 or TRBV12-4 and TRBJ2-7; weak D call: TRBD2 (7 bases). Trimming pared 6 bases from V and 6 bases from J, leaving 15 bases between. This CDR3 is built from 13 residues.

This clonotype appeared a few times. V is TRBV5-6 and J is TRBJ2-2; D is unclear. The CDR3 totals 15 residues. The V gene lost 1 base and the J gene lost 2 bases, with 9 bases spanning the gap. Germline values: CDR1 SGHDT, CDR2 YYEEEE. The CDR3 DNA sequence: TGTGCCAGCAGCTTGTTGGGGTTTAACACCGGGGAGCTGTTTTTT. It yields the protein CASSLLGFNTGELFF.

This clonotype was observed a few times. The chain is built from TRBV27 and TRBJ1-5, with D tentatively TRBD1 (6 bases). V lost 3 bases, J lost 2 bases, and 17 bases lay in between. CDR3 size: 17 residues. Germline-derived CDR1 and CDR2 are MNHEY and SMNVEV (reference sequence). CDR3 residues: CASSFMPGRGGNQPQHF. The CDR3 nucleotides are TGTGCCAGCAGTTTTATGCCGGGCAGGGGCGGCAATCAGCCCCAGCATTTT.

The chain links TRBV7-2 to TRBJ1-1, with a weak D call TRBD1 (5 bases). V lost 4 bases and J 0 bases, leaving 9 bases between the germline ends. Germline assignment: CDR1 SGHTA and CDR2 FQGNSA. The CDR3 is 14 residues long. The CDR3 region has the DNA TGTGCCAGCAGCTCCACAGGCTTGAACACTGAAGCTTTCTTT. Translated: CASSSTGLNTEAFF.

Many counts were recorded for this clonotype. V gene TRBV4-1 combines with J gene TRBJ1-4; D gene uncertain. Per the germline V gene, CDR1 is MGHRA and CDR2 is YSYEKL. The V gene lost 1 base and the J gene lost 1 base, with 10 bases spanning the gap. The CDR3 is 16 residues long. The CDR3 nucleotides are TGCGCCAGCAGCCAAGTAACAGTGGGAACTAATGAAAAACTGTTTTTT. Protein: CASSQVTVGTNEKLFF.

This clonotype was counted many times. The chain carries TRBV29-1 and TRBJ1-2, with 9 bases identical to TRBD1. V gave up 7 bases and J gave up 3 bases; unmatched junction bases: 6. The length of the CDR3 is 13 residues. Germline V gene data show CDR1 as SQVTM and CDR2 as ANQGSEA. The CDR3 DNA follows: TGCAGCGGGGGGGACAGGGAGGACTATGGCTACACCTTC. It translates to CSGGDREDYGYTF. Full variable domain (remainder filled in from reference TRBV29-1 and TRBJ1-2): SAVISQKPSRDICQRGTSLTIQCQVDSQVTMMFWYRQQPGQSLTLIATANQGSEATYESGFVIDKFPISRPNLTFSTLTVSNMSPEDSSIYLCSGGDREDYGYTFGSGTRLTVV.

Only a few counts were recorded for this clonotype. The chain has TRBV21-1 and TRBJ1-5. TRBV21-1 is an annotated pseudogene. The CDR3 is 18 amino acids. CDR3 bases: TGTGCCAGCAGCAAGGGGGGACGGGACTTCCTCGTGGTGCAGCCCCAGCATTTT. It is translated as CASSKGGRDFLVVQPQHF.

This clonotype has ten or more counts. The chain is built from TRBV18 and TRBJ2-2; D perhaps matches TRBD1 (7 bases). Germline V gene sequence: CDR1 KGHSH, CDR2 LQKENI. The CDR3 totals 18 residues. Trimming cost V 0 bases and J 4 bases, with 18 bases left between them. As DNA, the CDR3 is TGTGCCAGCTCACCACCGCTTGGAGGGGGCGCGATCACCGGGGAGCTGTTTTTT. The encoded protein is CASSPPLGGGAITGELFF.

This clonotype was observed many times. The V and J genes are TRBV20-1 and TRBJ2-3, with TRBD2 identical over 9 bases. Per the germline V gene, CDR1 is DFQATT and CDR2 is SNEGSKA (reference sequence). Unmatched junction bases numbered 6, after V lost 0 bases and J lost 5 bases. The CDR3 is 15 residues long. The CDR3 reads CSARDGGGAGDTQYF. The CDR3 DNA is TGCAGTGCTAGAGATGGCGGGGGGGCCGGAGATACGCAGTATTTT.

CDR3 DNA: TGCGCCAGCAGCCAAGGCCCCCCCGGGGGGGGATACTACGAGCAGTACTTC. Residues: CASSQGPPGGGYYEQYF. The chain uses TRBV4-1 and TRBJ2-7, with TRBD2 matching 8 bases. Trimming at V came to 1 base and at J to 3 bases, leaving 11 bases not matched to a gene. The CDR3 has 17 amino acids. Germline V gives CDR1 MGHRA, CDR2 YSYEKL.

Notes on this clonotype: A read error is possible here, since a much larger clone lies one base away. The chain employs TRBV20-1 and TRBJ1-1; D not certain. The CDR3 contains 12 residues. Germline CDR1 DFQATT, CDR2 SNEGSKA (reference sequence). Between the trimmed V and J ends, which lost 3 bases and 7 bases, there was a span of 12 bases. CDR3 bases: TGCAGTGCTAGTAAGAGCCAGGTTGAAGCTTTCTTT. Translating gives CSASKSQVEAFF.

This clonotype was seen repeatedly, ten times or more. The rearrangement links TRBV4-3 to TRBJ2-3; a possible D gene is TRBD2 (5 bases). CDR3 length equals 13 residues. The ends were cut back, 0 bases at V and 6 bases at J, with 7 bases in the middle. The V gene's germline CDR1 is LGHNA and CDR2 YSLEER. The CDR3 DNA reads TGCGCCAGCAGCCAAGATTGGAGGGATACGCAGTATTTT. Its translation is CASSQDWRDTQYF.

This clonotype was detected a few times. For the CDR3, the DNA is TGCAGCGTTCTACAGGGATCCTTAGATACGCAGTATTTT. Amino acids: CSVLQGSLDTQYF. J is TRBJ2-3 and V is TRBV29-1; possible D gene TRBD1, 6 bases. CDR1 and CDR2 from the germline V gene are SQVTM and ANQGSEA. This CDR3 comprises 13 residues. Deletions cut 5 bases from V and 5 bases from J, with 14 bases between.

The table lists this clonotype with many counts. The rearrangement uses TRBV18 and TRBJ2-3; D gene uncertain. This CDR3 comprises 14 residues. CDR1 and CDR2 (germline): KGHSH, LQKENI. V was trimmed by 0 bases and J by 4 bases, leaving 8 bases between them. CDR3: CASSPPSLADTQYF. As DNA, the CDR3 is TGTGCCAGCTCACCACCTAGTCTAGCAGATACGCAGTATTTT. Combining the CDR3 with reference TRBV18 and TRBJ2-3 gives the whole variable domain NAGVMQNPRHLVRRRGQEARLRCSPMKGHSHVYWYRQLPEEGLKFMVYLQKENIIDESGMPKERFSAEFPKEGPSILRIQQVVRGDSAAYFCASSPPSLADTQYFGPGTRLTVL.

This clonotype was detected ten times or more. This chain links TRBV12-3 or TRBV12-4 with TRBJ2-1; possible D gene TRBD2, 5 bases. The V and J ends lost 5 bases and 1 base respectively, with 18 bases between them. The CDR3 loop spans 17 amino acids. The CDR3, as DNA: TGTGCCAGCAGTGAAGACTACGGTGTTGGGTCCTACAATGAGCAGTTCTTC. As protein: CASSEDYGVGSYNEQFF.

This clonotype has a handful of counts. The V and J genes are TRBV7-8 and TRBJ2-1; 9 nucleotides agree with TRBD2. After removal of 5 bases from V and 7 bases from J, the junction contained 15 bases not matched to a gene. Per germline, CDR1 SGHVS and CDR2 FQNEAQ. CDR3 length equals 17 residues. Here the CDR3 DNA reads TGTGCCAGCAGCCTAGGCCTTGGGCGGGAGGGCCGAAATGAGCAGTTCTTC. Protein product: CASSLGLGREGRNEQFF. The whole variable domain, filled in from reference TRBV7-8 and TRBJ2-1, reads GAGVSQSPRYKVAKRGQDVALRCDPISGHVSLFWYQQALGQGPEFLTYFQNEAQLDKSGLPSDRFFAERPEGSVSTLKIQRTQQEDSAVYLCASSLGLGREGRNEQFFGPGTRLTVL.

This clonotype was picked up many times. The V gene is TRBV29-1, the J gene TRBJ2-7; 8 bases map to TRBD1. Trimming removed 6 bases from V and 5 bases from J; junction bases left unmatched: 12. The CDR3 consists of 14 residues. CDR1 and CDR2 from the germline V gene are SQVTM and ANQGSEA. DNA for the CDR3: TGCAGCGTCGCGACAGGGGACGTTAAACACGAGCAGTACTTC. Translation gives CSVATGDVKHEQYF.

The chain uses TRBV9 and TRBJ1-5; no definite D call. This CDR3 spans 12 amino acids. Trimming cost V 0 bases and J 7 bases, with 5 bases left between them. Germline CDR1 SGDLS, CDR2 YYNGEE. Here the CDR3 reads CASSVEDQPQHF. As DNA, the CDR3 is TGTGCCAGCAGCGTAGAGGACCAGCCCCAGCATTTT.

In nucleotides, the CDR3 is TGTGCCAGCAGTGAAGACGGGGGGCGCGACGAGCAGTTCTTC. As protein: CASSEDGGRDEQFF. The chain is built from TRBV2 and TRBJ2-1, with D possibly TRBD2 on 7 matching bases. V was trimmed by 1 base and J by 10 bases, leaving 14 bases between them. From germline, CDR1 is SNHLY and CDR2 FYNNEI. The CDR3 is 14 residues long.

V gene TRBV27 combines with J gene TRBJ1-5; D ambiguous. The CDR3 length is 13 residues. CDR1 is MNHEY and CDR2 is SMNVEV in the germline V gene (reference sequence). V lost 2 bases to trimming and J lost 7 bases, with 9 bases between them. Here the CDR3 reads CASSLAGGQPQHF. DNA of the CDR3: TGTGCCAGCAGTTTAGCGGGAGGCCAGCCCCAGCATTTT.